A selection of T cell receptor beta chains follows, all from one sample in a study of CD8+CD57+ T cells in acquired aplastic anemia. TCRdb re-analysed the reads in MiXCR, keeping a single row per CDR3 protein. The table includes 150,000 to 200,000 distinct CDR3 sequences, around 40% detected once. Sequences were obtained from sorted CD4+, CD8+, or CD8+CD57+ T cells (not recorded which) from PBMCs. These receptor sequences come from a human donor in good health. The CDR3 runs from the conserved cysteine through the conserved F or W. The D gene is left open where the match is weak. Only part of the rows carry a size: once, few, many, or a class if the clone is expanded.

J gene | D gene | V gene | clone size | CDR3 protein | CDR3 DNA
TRBJ2-7 | - | TRBV7-8 | - | CASSFDRSVEQYF | TGTGCCAGCAGCTTCGACAGGTCCGTCGAGCAGTACTTC
TRBJ2-7 | - | TRBV27 | few | CASSLGQGGTYEQYF | TGTGCCAGCAGTTTAGGGCAGGGGGGTACCTACGAGCAGTACTTC
TRBJ2-6 | - | TRBV29-1 | - | CSVTNSGANVLTF | TGCAGCGTCACAAACTCTGGGGCCAACGTCCTGACTTTC
TRBJ2-5 | - | TRBV24-1 | - | CATSDFDAQAWETQYF | TGTGCCACCAGTGATTTCGACGCACAGGCGTGGGAGACCCAGTACTTC
TRBJ1-2 | - | TRBV19 | - | CASTQGGGSYGYTF | TGTGCCAGTACACAGGGCGGCGGATCGTATGGCTACACCTTC
TRBJ1-1 | - | TRBV6-4 | - | CASSEGYTSTEAFF | TGTGCCAGCAGTGAAGGATATACGAGCACTGAAGCTTTCTTT
TRBJ1-2 | - | TRBV20-1 | few | CSAKRESYGYTF | TGCAGTGCTAAAAGGGAGAGCTATGGCTACACCTTC
TRBJ1-2 | - | TRBV6-1 | many | CASSSREKGGYTF | TGTGCCAGCAGCAGCCGGGAGAAAGGTGGCTACACCTTC
TRBJ1-2 | - | TRBV28 | - | CASSPDRIGGYTF | TGTGCCAGCAGTCCCGACAGGATCGGTGGCTACACCTTC
TRBJ2-7 | - | TRBV7-9 | - | CASSQEGERTYEQYF | TGTGCCAGCAGCCAAGAGGGAGAGAGAACCTACGAGCAGTACTTC
TRBJ2-5 | - | TRBV10-3 | many | CAISEGRGETQYF | TGTGCCATCAGTGAGGGTCGAGGTGAGACCCAGTACTTC
TRBJ2-7 | - | TRBV4-2 | - | CASSTRTSVYEQYF | TGTGCCAGCAGCACGAGGACGTCGGTCTACGAGCAGTACTTC
TRBJ1-2 | TRBD1 | TRBV10-3 | - | CATYQWEDRTRGYTF | TGTGCCACCTATCAATGGGAGGACAGGACCAGGGGCTACACCTTC
TRBJ2-4 | TRBD2 | TRBV7-9 | many | CATGAGDKNIQYF | TGTGCCACCGGAGCGGGGGACAAAAACATTCAGTACTTC
TRBJ1-1 | - | TRBV5-4 | many | CASSGGWPQGNTEAFF | TGTGCCAGCAGCGGGGGGTGGCCACAGGGGAACACTGAAGCTTTCTTT
TRBJ1-3 | - | TRBV10-3 | many | CAISESSGNTIYF | TGTGCCATCAGTGAGTCGAGTGGAAACACCATATATTTT
TRBJ1-6 | TRBD1 | TRBV20-1 | - | CSARAVTGGDSPLHF | TGCAGTGCTAGAGCGGTAACAGGGGGCGATTCACCCCTCCACTTT
TRBJ1-3 | - | TRBV6-5 | - | CASSYSRDSGNTIYF | TGTGCCAGCAGTTACAGCAGGGACTCTGGAAACACCATATATTTT
TRBJ1-2 | TRBD1 | TRBV5-1 | many | CASSLRGTDGYTF | TGCGCCAGCAGCCTCAGGGGGACAGATGGCTACACCTTC
TRBJ1-6 | TRBD1 | TRBV6-2/TRBV6-3 | many | CASSYGTANSPLHF | TGTGCCAGCAGTTACGGGACAGCAAATTCACCCCTCCACTTT
TRBJ1-6 | - | TRBV20-1 | many | CSAQIGFRDSSPLHF | TGCAGTGCCCAGATTGGCTTTAGGGATAGTTCACCCCTCCACTTT
TRBJ1-2 | TRBD1 | TRBV5-1 | - | CASSGTGKGYTF | TGCGCCAGCTCCGGGACAGGGAAGGGCTACACCTTC
TRBJ2-7 | TRBD1 | TRBV2 | - | CASSVGQPYEQYF | TGTGCCAGCAGTGTGGGACAGCCCTACGAGCAGTACTTC
TRBJ1-5 | - | TRBV7-2 | many | CASRSGQSNQPQHF | TGTGCCAGCAGGTCGGGACAAAGCAATCAGCCCCAGCATTTT
TRBJ2-7 | - | TRBV15 | once | CASSLWADSYEQYF | TGTGCCAGCAGTTTATGGGCTGATTCCTACGAGCAGTACTTC
TRBJ2-1 | - | TRBV20-1 | few | CSARKVYEQFF | TGCAGTGCTAGAAAGGTTTATGAGCAGTTCTTC
TRBJ1-1 | - | TRBV20-1 | many | CSASKIGRIANTEAFF | TGCAGTGCTAGTAAAATTGGCAGAATAGCGAACACTGAAGCTTTCTTT
TRBJ2-1 | TRBD2 | TRBV19 | - | CASRSGIYDEQFF | TGTGCCAGCCGAAGCGGGATCTACGATGAGCAGTTCTTC
TRBJ2-6 | TRBD1 | TRBV20-1 | many | CSAITLQGSGANVLTF | TGCAGTGCCATTACGTTACAGGGGTCTGGGGCCAACGTCCTGACTTTC
TRBJ1-2 | TRBD1 | TRBV6-1 | - | CASSTGQGNYGYTF | TGTGCCAGCAGTACCGGACAGGGGAACTATGGCTACACCTTC
TRBJ1-1 | - | TRBV29-1 | - | CSVWDTNTEAFF | TGCAGCGTATGGGACACGAACACTGAAGCTTTCTTT
TRBJ2-3 | - | TRBV20-1 | - | CSAEGGTDTQYF | TGCAGTGCCGAGGGCGGCACAGATACGCAGTATTTT
TRBJ2-1 | - | TRBV20-1 | few | CSASSGASYNEQFF | TGCAGTGCTAGCTCCGGGGCCTCCTACAATGAGCAGTTCTTC
TRBJ2-5 | TRBD1 | TRBV29-1 | few | CSVAEGQGETQYF | TGCAGCGTCGCGGAGGGACAGGGAGAGACCCAGTACTTC
TRBJ2-1 | TRBD2 | TRBV19 | - | CASSIGTSGYNEQFF | TGTGCCAGTAGTATCGGGACTAGCGGGTACAATGAGCAGTTCTTC
TRBJ2-7 | - | TRBV20-1 | once | CSARDPTGGSGEQYF | TGCAGTGCTAGAGATCCCACTGGGGGGTCAGGTGAGCAGTACTTC
TRBJ1-2 | - | TRBV5-6 | - | CASSLKRKLMGGNYGYTF | TGTGCCAGCAGCTTGAAGAGGAAACTTATGGGAGGAAACTATGGCTACACCTTC
TRBJ2-1 | TRBD1 | TRBV28 | few | CASSRRTGGRDEQFF | TGTGCCAGCAGCCGTAGGACAGGGGGGAGGGATGAGCAGTTCTTC
TRBJ1-1 | - | TRBV10-3 | few | CAISGSENTEAFF | TGTGCCATCAGTGGATCGGAGAACACTGAAGCTTTCTTT
TRBJ2-1 | TRBD1 | TRBV20-1 | - | CSASSGTGSGNEQFF | TGCAGTGCTAGCTCCGGGACAGGGAGTGGGAATGAGCAGTTCTTC
TRBJ2-1 | TRBD2 | TRBV5-6 | many | CASSPTGRGGDNEQFF | TGTGCCAGCAGCCCCACGGGGAGGGGAGGAGACAATGAGCAGTTCTTC
TRBJ1-1 | - | TRBV29-1 | - | CSVARHGNTEAFF | TGCAGCGTTGCCCGACACGGGAACACTGAAGCTTTCTTT
TRBJ1-1 | - | TRBV7-2 | - | CASRPTATNTEAFF | TGTGCCAGCAGGCCGACAGCTACGAACACTGAAGCTTTCTTT
TRBJ2-2 | TRBD1 | TRBV18 | - | CASSPGQGPAGELFF | TGTGCCAGCTCTCCAGGACAGGGGCCTGCCGGGGAGCTGTTTTTT
TRBJ1-1 | - | TRBV20-1 | many | CSARGLAGENTEAFF | TGCAGTGCTAGAGGCCTGGCGGGTGAAAACACTGAAGCTTTCTTT
TRBJ1-2 | - | TRBV2 | once | CASRQGAYGYTF | TGTGCCAGCAGACAGGGTGCCTATGGCTACACCTTC